Below, one T cell receptor beta chain is given with its context. This entry is derived from a study of blood T cell repertoires in COVID-19. At the level of the study: Samples came from the United States, Italy and Spain, spanning acute and convalescent COVID-19. PBMCs, B-cell-depleted T cells, or T cells were the source of the cDNA or gDNA that made up the material.

Per the authors' pipeline: The authors estimated nucleated cell counts from reference gene primer amplification. Profiling relied on immunoSEQ multiplex PCR, and the TCRdb table lists in-frame clones only, not all of them. V, J and clone size are those of that table, while D and trimming were read from the DNA. The sample records 80,000 to 95,000 clones, 81% being singletons. Germline lookup yields CDR1 SGHRS and CDR2 YFSETQ. The CDR3 totals 15 residues. Deletions cut 4 bases from V and 4 bases from J, with 17 bases between. The sample comprised peripheral blood. The chain combines TRBV5-1 with TRBJ1-2, with D maybe TRBD1 (6 bases). This sequence was found in a man older than 75 with active or convalescent COVID-19. CDR3 nucleotide sequence: TGCGCCAGCAGCCCTTTACCAGGGGAAGGCTATGGCTACACCTTC. It codes for CASSPLPGEGYGYTF.